Sequencing of this TCR beta chain was carried out in a study of shared clonotypes between healthy human individuals. Broader study findings: The genetic and exposure-history diversity represented was limited by few donors.

There were no recent acute infections or vaccinations among the donors, who were healthy HIV-negative adults. A remark on this clone: The antigen is undetermined.

An even split of each subset's genomic DNA across several immunoSEQ plates was performed. The method was immunoSEQ multiplex PCR; TCRdb's version includes in-frame clones alone and lacks a portion of them. Among some 2,400,000 clones listed, 95% were seen once. This CDR3 region has 14 residues. Germline V lookup: CDR1 MNHEY, CDR2 SMNVEV (reference sequence). The germline V and J ends were trimmed by 0 bases and 12 bases, with 15 bases remaining between them. The chain recombines TRBV27 with TRBJ1-5; D remains unclear. This TCR derives from a young man in good health. Sequences were obtained from naive CD4+ T cells sorted from blood. Subset defined: CD45RA+ positively selected. The chain's CDR3 is CASSLSRAAPSQHF. In nucleotides, the CDR3 is TGTGCCAGCAGTTTATCGCGGGCCGCCCCCAGCCAGCATTTT.